The 27 T cell receptor beta chains in this list originate from one sample, sequenced in a study of blood T cells in healthy people across ages. Sample-barcoded 5' priming and a J-beta primer mix drove a second PCR of roughly 7 to 11 cycles. TCRdb re-called the 5' RACE reads with MiXCR, one entry per CDR3 protein. The sample lists fewer than 900,000 distinct CDR3 sequences; about half were seen once. Sequenced input: blood. The origin of the receptors is a woman in her sixties or seventies in good health.

In this sample, this clonotype turned up many times. The genes are TRBV29-1 and TRBJ2-5, with a possible D match to TRBD2 (5 bases). The CDR3 runs to 15 residues. Trimming removed 0 bases from V and 2 bases from J, with 13 bases in between. Germline V gives CDR1 SQVTM, CDR2 ANQGSEA. CDR3 sequence: CSVEDRKGGQETQYF. DNA of the CDR3: TGCAGCGTTGAAGATCGCAAAGGAGGACAAGAGACCCAGTACTTC. The whole variable domain, filled in from reference TRBV29-1 and TRBJ2-5, reads SAVISQKPSRDICQRGTSLTIQCQVDSQVTMMFWYRQQPGQSLTLIATANQGSEATYESGFVIDKFPISRPNLTFSTLTVSNMSPEDSSIYLCSVEDRKGGQETQYFGPGTRLLVL.

This clonotype was seen more than once but under ten times. The J gene is TRBJ2-1, the V gene TRBV27, with TRBD2 matching 12 bases. This CDR3 contains 17 residues. Germline V gene sequence: CDR1 MNHEY, CDR2 SMNVEV (reference sequence). Trimming removed 3 bases from V and 6 bases from J; junction bases left unmatched: 9. CDR3 bases: TGTGCCAGCAGTTTCCCCGCTAGCGGGAGGGCGAGCAATGAGCAGTTCTTC. Translating gives CASSFPASGRASNEQFF.

The V gene is TRBV27, the J gene TRBJ2-3; unclear D gene. V gave up 0 bases and J gave up 6 bases, with 16 bases separating them. This CDR3 region has 16 residues. From germline, CDR1 is MNHEY and CDR2 SMNVEV (reference sequence). CDR3 sequence (DNA): TGTGCCAGCAGTTTATCTTCGTGGACCTTGGGCGATACGCAGTATTTT. Its translation: CASSLSSWTLGDTQYF.

This clonotype is a singleton in its sample. The gene calls are TRBV9 and TRBJ1-4; D gene uncertain. Per the germline V gene, CDR1 is SGDLS and CDR2 is YYNGEE. There are 14 residues in the CDR3. V lost 3 bases and J lost 5, with 11 bases in between. The CDR3 region has the DNA TGTGCCAGCAGCGCCTCGGACGGGAATGAAAAACTGTTTTTT. Amino acid sequence: CASSASDGNEKLFF.

The chain combines TRBV6-5 with TRBJ2-7, with D unclear. V lost 2 bases to trimming and J lost 7 bases, with 12 bases between them. CDR3 length: 13 amino acids. Germline CDR1 and CDR2: MNHEY and SVGAGI. The CDR3 DNA reads as TGTGCCAGCAGTTACGCGAGCGCGAGGGAGCAGTACTTC. It yields the protein CASSYASAREQYF.

The rearrangement uses TRBV7-2 and TRBJ2-1, with 9 bases fitting TRBD2. Unmatched junction bases numbered 1, after V lost 0 bases and J lost 4 bases. In germline, CDR1 is SGHTA, CDR2 FQGNSA. The CDR3 covers 15 residues. This CDR3 reads CASSLAAGGYNEQFF. The CDR3 DNA follows: TGTGCCAGCAGCTTAGCGGCGGGAGGGTACAATGAGCAGTTCTTC.

This clonotype was seen many times. This CDR3 is CSVEETQYF. The CDR3 DNA sequence: TGCAGCGTTGAAGAGACCCAGTACTTC. This rearrangement joins TRBV29-1 to TRBJ2-5; D unresolved. V was shortened by 0 bases and J by 7 bases, with 0 bases between the two germline ends. This CDR3 is built from 9 residues. Germline values: CDR1 SQVTM, CDR2 ANQGSEA.

For this clonotype: A much bigger clone sits one base away, suggesting this may be a read error. The rearrangement uses TRBV5-5 and TRBJ1-5, with D tentatively TRBD1 (6 bases). Germline V gene lookup returns CDR1 SGHKS and CDR2 YYEKEE (reference sequence). The CDR3 extends over 15 amino acids. Trimming left V 3 bases short and J 3 bases short, with 13 bases between. CDR3 in amino acids: CASSWGADLNQPQHF. CDR3 in DNA: TGTGCCAGCAGCTGGGGGGCAGACCTCAATCAGCCCCAGCATTTT.

The sample holds many counts of this clonotype. The rearrangement links TRBV20-1 to TRBJ2-1, with 8 bases fitting TRBD2. V was clipped by 3 bases and J by 2 bases; unmatched bases: 9. CDR1 and CDR2 from the germline V gene are DFQATT and SNEGSKA (reference sequence). The CDR3 extends over 16 amino acids. CDR3 sequence (DNA): TGCAGTGCTAGCGGAGGACTAGCAGCGGCCTACAATGAGCAGTTCTTC. Its translation is CSASGGLAAAYNEQFF.

This chain connects TRBV20-1 to TRBJ1-2; D is undetermined. CDR3 length equals 13 residues. In germline, CDR1 is DFQATT, CDR2 SNEGSKA (reference sequence). V was trimmed by 5 bases and J by 5 bases, leaving 15 bases between them. CDR3 sequence: CSASSRERYGYTF. CDR3 DNA sequence: TGCAGTGCTTCATCCCGGGAGCGTTATGGCTACACCTTC.

For the CDR3, the DNA is TGTGCCAGCAGCTTGGGAAAGGGACTAGCGTCGGGCGAGCAGTACTTC. Translated, it gives CASSLGKGLASGEQYF. V and J are TRBV7-9 and TRBJ2-5, with 10 bases aligning to TRBD2. The DNA end is more similar to TRBJ2-7, so the J call may be wrong. Germline loops: CDR1 SEHNR, CDR2 FQNEAQ (reference sequence). The CDR3 is made up of 16 amino acids.

The chain joins TRBV5-1 to TRBJ2-7; 8 bases are shared with TRBD2. V shed 0 bases, J shed 1 base, and the junction held 12 bases outside the gene matches. This CDR3 is 18 amino acids long. The germline gives CDR1 SGHRS, CDR2 YFSETQ. The CDR3 nucleotides read TGCGCCAGCAGCTTGGTCGGCAGTGAGGGGACTAGTTCCTACGAGCAGTACTTC. Residues: CASSLVGSEGTSSYEQYF.

This clonotype was detected only once. The chain joins TRBV12-3 or TRBV12-4 to TRBJ2-1; the D gene is possibly TRBD2 (6 bases). The V end lost 6 bases, the J end lost 8 bases, and 20 bases lay between the germline ends. CDR3 length: 15 residues. The CDR3, as DNA: TGTGCCAGCAGACTGGGGACTGGGGTTGTCTATGAGCAGTTCTTC. Amino acids: CASRLGTGVVYEQFF.

J is TRBJ1-2 and V is TRBV28; D gene uncertain. This CDR3 has 12 residues. Germline lookup yields CDR1 MDHEN and CDR2 SYDVKM. V was shortened by 2 bases and J by 7 bases, with 8 bases between the two germline ends. CDR3 DNA sequence: TGTGCCAGCAGTTTAAGGGCTCGTGGCTACACCTTC. Translating it yields CASSLRARGYTF.

The chain couples TRBV24-1 to TRBJ2-1; D unclear. The ends were cut back, 4 bases at V and 8 bases at J, with 11 bases in the middle. The germline V gene has CDR1 KGHDR and CDR2 SFDVKD. This CDR3 is built from 13 residues. The CDR3 DNA is TGTGCCACCAGTGACCCCACTATCCATGAGCAGTTCTTC. It specifies CATSDPTIHEQFF.

This chain links TRBV27 with TRBJ2-3, with D tentatively TRBD2 (6 bases). V was shortened by 4 bases and J by 3 bases, with 11 bases between the two germline ends. CDR3 length: 14 amino acids. Germline V gene sequence: CDR1 MNHEY, CDR2 SMNVEV (reference sequence). The CDR3 DNA follows: TGTGCCAGCAGTTGGGTGGGGGGAACAGATACGCAGTATTTT. As protein: CASSWVGGTDTQYF.

This clonotype came up once. Germline and junction disagree at one end, which may indicate a read error. The chain employs TRBV4-3 and TRBJ2-6; D might be TRBD1 (5 bases). Looked up from germline, CDR1 is LGHNA and CDR2 is YSLEER. The CDR3 is 17 residues long. CDR3 amino acids: CASSIQETSSGADVLTF. In DNA form, the CDR3 reads TGCGCCAGCAGCATCCAGGAAACTTCCTCTGGGGCCGACGTCCTGACTTTC.

The chain couples TRBV27 to TRBJ2-6, with D tentatively TRBD1 or TRBD2 (5 bases each). Germline lookup yields CDR1 MNHEY and CDR2 SMNVEV (reference sequence). CDR3 size: 16 residues. The ends were cut back, 3 bases at V and 4 bases at J, with 13 bases in the middle. The DNA for the CDR3 is TGTGCCAGCAGTTTGGGGCCGGGATTAGGGGCCAACGTCCTGACTTTC. Translating it yields CASSLGPGLGANVLTF. Complete variable domain (other parts from reference TRBV27 and TRBJ2-6): EAQVTQNPRYLITVTGKKLTVTCSQNMNHEYMSWYRQDPGLGLRQIYYSMNVEVTDKGDVPEGYKVSRKEKRNFPLILESPSPNQTSLYFCASSLGPGLGANVLTFGAGSRLTVL.

The J gene is TRBJ1-1, the V gene TRBV20-1; the D is unclear. Germline CDR1 reads DFQATT; CDR2 reads SNEGSKA (reference sequence). The CDR3 spans 10 residues. V gave up 8 bases and J gave up 0 bases, with 4 bases separating them. The CDR3 DNA follows: TGCAGTACCGTGAACACTGAAGCTTTCTTT. It yields the protein CSTVNTEAFF.

The chain links TRBV11-2 to TRBJ2-1; D possibly corresponds to TRBD2 (6 bases). Germline V gives CDR1 SGHAT, CDR2 FQNNGV. With 5 bases removed from V and 8 bases from J, the gap between germline ends came to 25 bases. CDR3 size: 17 residues. CDR3 in DNA: TGTGCCAGCAGCCGTGGCCGCCCGGGGGTTCAGCGCCATGAGCAGTTCTTC. Translating it yields CASSRGRPGVQRHEQFF.

This clonotype was seen a few times. The chain is built from TRBV7-3 and TRBJ2-1, with D tentatively TRBD1 (6 bases). V was cut by 4 bases and J by 9 bases, with 13 bases left in between. The germline V gene encodes CDR1 SGHTA and CDR2 FQGTGA. The CDR3 has 13 residues. The CDR3 DNA follows: TGTGCCAGCAGCTCCCTGGGGGCTAGTGAGCAGTTCTTC. Protein sequence: CASSSLGASEQFF.

V usage is TRBV27 and J usage is TRBJ2-3, with 9 nucleotides matching TRBD2. V lost 1 base to trimming and J lost 2 bases; unmatched junction nucleotides: 13. CDR1 MNHEY and CDR2 SMNVEV come from the germline V gene (reference sequence). The CDR3 consists of 19 residues. The CDR3 nucleotides are TGTGCCAGCAGTTTATTTTCTTTGGTGCGGGAGGGCTCCACAGATACGCAGTATTTT. Translated, it gives CASSLFSLVREGSTDTQYF.

The rearrangement joins TRBV6-2 or TRBV6-3 to TRBJ2-1; 11 positions match TRBD2. The germline V gene has CDR1 MNHEY and CDR2 SVGEGT. There are 17 residues in the CDR3. V lost 0 bases, J lost 8 bases, and 9 bases stayed unmatched. The CDR3 sequence is CASSYSTSTSGSDEQFF. In DNA, the CDR3 is TGTGCCAGCAGTTACTCGACATCTACTAGCGGGAGCGATGAGCAGTTCTTC.

The chain combines TRBV7-2 with TRBJ2-5, with D tentatively TRBD1 or TRBD2 (5 bases each). The J call may not be correct, given that the DNA end is closer to TRBJ2-7. Looked up from germline, CDR1 is SGHTA and CDR2 is FQGNSA. The CDR3 is 14 amino acids. In DNA, the CDR3 is TGTGCCAGCAGCTTAGCTCGAGGGGACGCCGAGCAGTACTTC. It is translated as CASSLARGDAEQYF.

The chain combines TRBV4-3 with TRBJ2-7, with 11 bases lining up with TRBD1. This CDR3 has 19 residues. CDR1 is LGHNA and CDR2 is YSLEER in the germline V gene. The ends lost 4 bases at V and 2 bases at J; junction bases unmatched: 16. The CDR3 sequence is CASSRSRTGGDRYTYEQYF. CDR3 in DNA: TGCGCCAGCAGCCGCTCTCGGACAGGGGGCGATAGATACACCTACGAGCAGTACTTC.

This clonotype was recorded once. This sequence joins TRBV24-1 and TRBJ1-5; D is perhaps TRBD1 (6 bases). Germline values: CDR1 KGHDR, CDR2 SFDVKD. The CDR3 contains 16 residues. V was cut by 3 bases and J by 4 bases, with 15 bases left in between. CDR3: CATSDGSRGRNQPQHF. The CDR3 DNA is TGTGCCACCAGTGATGGTTCACGGGGGCGTAATCAGCCCCAGCATTTT.

The gene calls are TRBV9 and TRBJ1-5; a weak D match, TRBD1 (5 bases). This CDR3 region has 14 residues. Between the trimmed V and J ends, which lost 0 bases and 2 bases, there was a span of 6 bases. Per the germline V gene, CDR1 is SGDLS and CDR2 is YYNGEE. CDR3: CASSVGRGNQPQHF. CDR3 nucleotides: TGTGCCAGCAGCGTAGGCAGGGGCAATCAGCCCCAGCATTTT.